What follows are 22 T cell receptor beta chains derived from one specimen sequenced in a study of T cell changes during pregnancy in multiple sclerosis (dated by TCRdb to the late 2010s). The library was prepared using the immunoSEQ multiplex PCR assay. TCRdb holds this immuneACCESS table with in-frame rearrangements only. Some clones are missing; in checked studies, unresolved V genes explain under half, and the rest has no known cause. In this sample the table shows around 24,000 clones, approximately 90% of which occur a single time. Of the sample, approximately 8% is held by the ten largest clones. The sequencing used CD8+ T cells from peripheral blood mononuclear cells, collected in the first trimester of pregnancy. These receptors originate from a female donor in good health, enrolled as a control in a pregnancy study.

The CDR3 sequence is CASSQQSRTGDEQYF. CDR3 in DNA: TGCGCCAGCAGCCAACAATCTAGGACAGGGGACGAGCAGTACTTC. J is TRBJ2-7 and V is TRBV4-3; 9 nucleotides align to TRBD1. Germline V lookup: CDR1 LGHNA, CDR2 YSLEER. The CDR3 consists of 15 residues. Germline trimming cut 2 bases from V and 5 bases from J; bases unmatched to any gene: 7.

This chain connects TRBV10-1 to TRBJ1-5; possible D gene TRBD1, 5 bases. Germline V gene sequence: CDR1 WNHNN, CDR2 SYGVQD (reference sequence). The CDR3 extends over 13 amino acids. V was cut by 11 bases and J by 0 bases, with 11 bases left in between. CDR3 bases: TGCGCCGGGGGGTCAGGTAGCAATCAGCCCCAGCATTTT. It yields the protein CAGGSGSNQPQHF.

The rearrangement uses TRBV11-2 and TRBJ2-7, with TRBD1 matching over 7 bases. Germline trimming cut 5 bases from V and 3 bases from J; bases unmatched to any gene: 22. Germline CDR1 reads SGHAT; CDR2 reads FQNNGV. The CDR3 is 19 amino acids. CDR3 amino acids: CASSLTPGTAIRGGYEQYF. In nucleotides, the CDR3 is TGTGCCAGCAGCCTTACACCGGGGACAGCTATCCGAGGGGGCTACGAGCAGTACTTC.

V usage is TRBV27 and J usage is TRBJ2-1; D remains ambiguous. The CDR3 consists of 13 residues. The V end lost 5 bases, the J end lost 3 bases, and 8 bases lay between the germline ends. Per germline, CDR1 MNHEY and CDR2 SMNVEV (reference sequence). Written as DNA, the CDR3 is TGTGCCAGCAGTGCCGACAACTACAATGAGCAGTTCTTC. Its protein is CASSADNYNEQFF.

This chain connects TRBV7-8 to TRBJ2-5, with 7 positions matching TRBD2. The J segment lost 2 bases and the V segment lost 2 bases, leaving 5 bases of the junction unmatched. Germline CDR1 is SGHVS and CDR2 is FQNEAQ. This CDR3 is built from 15 residues. CDR3 protein: CASSLLSGRQETQYF. The DNA for the CDR3 is TGTGCCAGCAGCTTACTTAGCGGGCGACAAGAGACCCAGTACTTC.

V is TRBV4-3 and J is TRBJ2-7; D perhaps matches TRBD2 (6 bases). The CDR3 extends over 15 amino acids. Germline CDR1 is LGHNA and CDR2 is YSLEER. Trimming stripped 1 base from V and 3 bases from J, with 13 bases between. CDR3 sequence (DNA): TGCGCCAGCAGCCAAGGAGAGGGACTGAACTACGAGCAGTACTTC. Translating gives CASSQGEGLNYEQYF.

This clone was seen more than once but under ten times. The chain combines TRBV16 with TRBJ1-2; 10 nucleotides align to TRBD1. The V segment lost 2 bases and the J segment 5 bases; nucleotides outside the gene matches: 8. The V gene's germline CDR1 is KGHSY and CDR2 FQNENV. This CDR3 region has 16 residues. As DNA, the CDR3 is TGTGCCAGCAGCCAACCGGACAGGACAGGGGGTTATGGCTACACCTTC. Amino acids: CASSQPDRTGGYGYTF. Full variable domain (missing parts from reference TRBV16 and TRBJ1-2): GEEVAQTPKHLVRGEGQKAKLYCAPIKGHSYVFWYQQVLKNEFKFLISFQNENVFDETGMPKERFSAKCLPNSPCSLEIQATKLEDSAVYFCASSQPDRTGGYGYTFGSGTRLTVV.

This chain links TRBV13 with TRBJ2-3; a possible D gene is TRBD2 (6 bases). The CDR3 is 16 residues long. V was pared by 4 bases and J by 0 bases, with 14 bases between. Germline V CDR1 and CDR2: PRHDT, FYEKMQ (reference sequence). The CDR3 sequence: CASSYGGSGSTDTQYF. CDR3 in DNA: TGTGCCAGCAGCTACGGGGGAAGTGGGAGCACAGATACGCAGTATTTT.

This chain links TRBV4-3 with TRBJ2-1; TRBD1 matches at 8 bases. The CDR3 is 16 residues long. V lost 1 base and J lost 3; bases outside the gene matches: 5. In germline, CDR1 is LGHNA, CDR2 YSLEER. This chain's CDR3 is CASSQGGTGVYNEQFF. CDR3 bases: TGCGCCAGCAGCCAAGGGGGGACAGGAGTCTACAATGAGCAGTTCTTC.

The chain joins TRBV6-6 to TRBJ2-3; 9 bases are a match to TRBD2. The CDR3 loop spans 15 amino acids. Germline lookup yields CDR1 MNHNY and CDR2 SVGAGI (reference sequence). With V trimmed by 6 bases and J by 0 bases, 4 bases remained unmatched. The CDR3 region is CASSSGGPSTDTQYF. In nucleotides, the CDR3 is TGTGCCAGCAGCAGCGGGGGGCCCAGCACAGATACGCAGTATTTT.

DNA for the CDR3: TGTGCCAGCAGCCTGACAGACTCCACCGGGGAGCTGTTTTTT. Protein product: CASSLTDSTGELFF. The chain joins TRBV7-9 to TRBJ2-2; D is perhaps TRBD1 (5 bases). Deletions cut 5 bases from V and 4 bases from J, with 11 bases between. This CDR3 is built from 14 residues. Looked up from germline, CDR1 is SEHNR and CDR2 is FQNEAQ (reference sequence).

The chain is built from TRBV6-6 and TRBJ2-5, with 7 bases identical to TRBD1. TRBJ2-7 explains the end of the DNA better; the J call may be wrong. From germline, CDR1 is MNHNY and CDR2 SVGAGI (reference sequence). There are 14 residues in the CDR3. CDR3 sequence: CASSGQEDFYEQYF. CDR3 coding DNA: TGTGCCAGCAGTGGACAGGAGGATTTCTACGAGCAGTACTTC.

The genes are TRBV28 and TRBJ1-2, with 9 bases identical to TRBD1. CDR1 is MDHEN and CDR2 is SYDVKM in the germline V gene. The CDR3 extends over 16 amino acids. The V and J ends lost 3 bases and 3 bases, in that order; junction bases with no gene match: 8. CDR3 residues: CASSFGGDRVDYGYTF. CDR3 nucleotide sequence: TGTGCCAGCAGTTTTGGTGGGGACAGGGTCGACTATGGCTACACCTTC.

The chain recombines TRBV10-3 with TRBJ2-1; TRBD2 agrees at 11 bases. Germline-derived CDR1 and CDR2 are ENHRY and SYGVKD. V lost 6 bases and J lost 4; bases outside the gene matches: 17. The CDR3 loop spans 19 amino acids. The CDR3 DNA reads as TGTGCCATCAGGAGGTCTAGCGGGGGGTGGGGTACCTTTTACAATGAGCAGTTCTTC. It translates to CAIRRSSGGWGTFYNEQFF.

The rearrangement uses TRBV13 and TRBJ2-6; 8 positions match TRBD1. Looked up from germline, CDR1 is PRHDT and CDR2 is FYEKMQ (reference sequence). The CDR3 contains 17 residues. V lost 4 bases and J lost 4; bases outside the gene matches: 9. CDR3 residues: CASSSRDRSSGANVLTF. The CDR3 DNA follows: TGTGCCAGCAGCTCACGGGACAGGTCTTCCGGGGCCAACGTCCTGACTTTC.

The chain recombines TRBV28 with TRBJ1-1; D ambiguous. This CDR3 has 15 residues. The germline CDR1 and CDR2 sequences are MDHEN and SYDVKM. V dropped 6 bases and J dropped 0 bases, with 14 bases sitting between them. In nucleotides, the CDR3 is TGTGCCAGCAGCGAAACCGGGTACTTGAACACTGAAGCTTTCTTT. This encodes CASSETGYLNTEAFF.

In this sample, this clone turned up a few times. The CDR3 spells CASSPRKAFF. CDR3 DNA: TGTGCCAGCAGCCCGCGAAAAGCTTTCTTT. The genes are TRBV7-9 and TRBJ1-1; D is unclear. Germline CDR1 SEHNR, CDR2 FQNEAQ (reference sequence). Trimming shortened V by 5 bases and J by 9 bases, and 7 bases separated the two germline ends. This CDR3 region has 10 residues.

In its sample, this clone was seen once. This chain links TRBV7-2 with TRBJ2-7; D unclear. Germline V lookup: CDR1 SGHTA, CDR2 FQGNSA. V was shortened by 1 base and J by 1 base, with 8 bases between the two germline ends. The CDR3 extends over 14 amino acids. As DNA, the CDR3 is TGTGCCAGCAGCTTAGTTCTCCGTTCCTACGAGCAGTACTTC. Encoded protein: CASSLVLRSYEQYF.

This clone counts as medium-sized (0.01 to 0.1%). The chain is built from TRBV4-3 and TRBJ2-1; 8 bases match TRBD1. J lost 4 bases, V lost 4 bases, and 6 bases had no gene match. Germline V gene sequence: CDR1 LGHNA, CDR2 YSLEER. The CDR3 runs to 15 residues. CDR3 sequence: CASSPRQGLYNEQFF. CDR3 DNA sequence: TGCGCCAGCAGCCCAAGACAGGGGTTATACAATGAGCAGTTCTTC.

By sample share, this clone is medium-sized. V is TRBV11-1 and J is TRBJ2-2; 7 nucleotides agree with TRBD2. V trimming: 5 bases; J trimming: 6 bases; junction bases outside the gene matches: 12. Looked up from germline, CDR1 is SGHAT and CDR2 is FQDESV (reference sequence). The CDR3 spans 16 residues. CDR3 region: CASSPPGGGTAGELFF. Here the CDR3 DNA reads TGTGCCAGCAGCCCCCCTGGGGGGGGAACAGCCGGGGAGCTGTTTTTT.

This clone was found a few times. J is TRBJ2-5 and V is TRBV27; maybe TRBD1 (6 bases). V dropped 3 bases and J dropped 2 bases, with 19 bases sitting between them. The CDR3 totals 17 residues. The germline V gene encodes CDR1 MNHEY and CDR2 SMNVEV (reference sequence). This CDR3 reads CASSFFPGDTSQETQYF. Here the CDR3 DNA reads TGTGCCAGCAGTTTTTTTCCCGGGGACACATCACAAGAGACCCAGTACTTC.

CDR3: CASSFSGGDTGELFF. The CDR3 DNA reads as TGTGCCAGCAGCTTTTCGGGGGGGGACACCGGGGAGCTGTTTTTT. The chain carries TRBV7-3 and TRBJ2-2; 8 positions match TRBD2. V was clipped by 3 bases and J by 3 bases; unmatched bases: 3. CDR3 length: 15 residues. Germline V lookup: CDR1 SGHTA, CDR2 FQGTGA.